This T cell receptor (beta chain) was documented in a study of T-cell reconstitution after alpha-beta-depleted transplantation in children. Preparation of the TCRbeta library involved a method that used unique molecular identifiers. TCRdb fed the PCR reads into MiXCR, producing one record per CDR3 protein. The sample lists roughly 590,000 distinct CDR3 sequences, approximately 16% occurring once. There are 15 residues in the CDR3. The ends were cut back, 4 bases at V and 5 bases at J, with 17 bases in the middle. Sequences were derived from PBMCs from the stem cell graft donor, sampled from the stem cell graft. This TCR came from a human donor who donated a stem cell graft to a child with acute myeloid leukemia. The V gene is TRBV12-3 or TRBV12-4, the J gene TRBJ2-5; D perhaps matches TRBD1 (6 bases). The CDR3 sequence: CASSSQRARGETQYF. The CDR3, as DNA: TGTGCCAGCAGTTCCCAGAGGGCGAGGGGGGAGACCCAGTACTTC.